The 9 T cell receptor beta chains below come from one sample, sequenced in a study of T cell changes during pregnancy in multiple sclerosis. The method was immunoSEQ multiplex PCR; TCRdb's version includes in-frame clones alone and lacks a portion of them. The sample records 30,000 to 40,000 clones, roughly 91% being singletons. The sequencing here drew on CD8+ T cells from peripheral blood mononuclear cells, taken in the third trimester of pregnancy. Receptors originate from a female donor with multiple sclerosis, enrolled in a pregnancy study.

The gene calls are TRBV7-8 and TRBJ1-5, with D unclear. Deletions cut 8 bases from V and 4 bases from J, with 6 bases between. Per germline, CDR1 SGHVS and CDR2 FQNEAQ. The CDR3 extends over 11 amino acids. For the CDR3, the DNA is TGTGCCAGCGGCCCTAATCAGCCCCAGCATTTT. It is translated as CASGPNQPQHF.

The CDR3, as DNA: TGCGCCAGCAGCCAATCGACAGTGTTAAACTATGGCTACACCTTC. Protein: CASSQSTVLNYGYTF. This chain uses TRBV4-1 with TRBJ1-2, with a possible D match to TRBD1 (5 bases). The CDR3 has 15 amino acids. Germline V CDR1 and CDR2: MGHRA, YSYEKL. Trimming took 2 bases from V and 2 from J, leaving 12 bases between them.

The sample holds a few counts of this clone. The chain has TRBV10-2 and TRBJ1-6; weak D call: TRBD1 (6 bases). The CDR3 is 13 amino acids. V shed 10 bases and J shed 9 bases, with 16 bases lying between them. CDR1 is WSHSY and CDR2 is SAAADI in the germline V gene. CDR3 DNA: TGCGCCACCTCCCCAGGGGCCGGTTCACCCCTCCACTTT. Its protein product is CATSPGAGSPLHF.

CDR3 sequence (DNA): TGTGCCAGCAGCTTAGCCTGGGGACAAGTTAACTATGGCTACACCTTC. Residues: CASSLAWGQVNYGYTF. The chain is built from TRBV7-2 and TRBJ1-2, with D possibly being TRBD1 (6 bases). This CDR3 contains 16 residues. Germline loops: CDR1 SGHTA, CDR2 FQGNSA. V was pared by 0 bases and J by 1 base, with 12 bases between.

The chain combines TRBV9 with TRBJ2-1; TRBD1 agrees at 9 bases. CDR3 size: 15 residues. V lost 6 bases, J lost 7 bases, and 11 bases stayed unmatched. The germline CDR1 and CDR2 sequences are SGDLS and YYNGEE. The CDR3 DNA is TGTGCCAGCACCCTCCAGACAGGGGGGGTGAATGAGCAGTTCTTC. This sequence encodes CASTLQTGGVNEQFF.

V is TRBV7-9 and J is TRBJ2-7, with D perhaps TRBD1 (5 bases). The germline gives CDR1 SEHNR, CDR2 FQNEAQ (reference sequence). This CDR3 spans 12 amino acids. Trimming cost V 2 bases and J 5 bases, with 7 bases left between them. CDR3 nucleotides: TGTGCCAGCAGCTTATTCAGGGACGAGCAGTACTTC. This translates into CASSLFRDEQYF.

In DNA form, the CDR3 reads TGTGCCAGCAGCTTGAATCCAGGGGTGTTACCCGGGGAGCTGTTTTTT. Its translation: CASSLNPGVLPGELFF. The chain is built from TRBV5-5 and TRBJ2-2; the D gene is possibly TRBD1 (6 bases). Per the germline V gene, CDR1 is SGHKS and CDR2 is YYEKEE (reference sequence). This CDR3 region has 16 residues. The V and J ends lost 1 base and 6 bases respectively, with 16 bases between them.

The V and J genes are TRBV27 and TRBJ1-2; D not certain. The CDR3 length is 13 residues. From germline, CDR1 is MNHEY and CDR2 SMNVEV (reference sequence). V was shortened by 7 bases and J by 7 bases, with 16 bases between the two germline ends. CDR3 loop: CASTGTPAGGYTF. CDR3 sequence (DNA): TGTGCCAGCACTGGCACCCCGGCGGGTGGCTACACCTTC.

This chain joins TRBV11-2 and TRBJ2-7, with 12 bases that match TRBD1. The CDR3 is 18 amino acids. In germline, CDR1 is SGHAT, CDR2 FQNNGV. J was trimmed by 3 bases and V by 5 bases; bases with no gene match: 14. The CDR3 region is CASSPWEGGQGAHYEQYF. The CDR3 nucleotides read TGTGCCAGCAGCCCTTGGGAGGGGGGACAGGGGGCCCACTACGAGCAGTACTTC.